This TCR beta chain was profiled in a study of blood T cell repertoires in COVID-19. TCRdb's copy holds only in-frame clones and misses some; the assay was immunoSEQ multiplex PCR. The data contain approximately 140,000 clones, around 86% of them seen just once; the ten biggest clones take up under 3.5%. The TCR was taken from a man aged 65-85 years with acute or convalescent COVID-19. The sample taken for sequencing was peripheral blood.

CDR3 loop: CASSSTSGVHYEQYF. CDR3 coding DNA: TGTGCCAGCAGCAGTACTAGCGGGGTACACTACGAGCAGTACTTC. The chain uses TRBV7-2 and TRBJ2-7; 10 bases are shared with TRBD2. Germline V CDR1 and CDR2: SGHTA, FQGNSA. Trimming at V came to 5 bases and at J to 3 bases, leaving 7 bases not matched to a gene. CDR3 size: 15 residues. Supplemented by reference TRBV7-2 and TRBJ2-7, the full variable domain reads GAGVSQSPSNKVTEKGKDVELRCDPISGHTALYWYRQSLGQGLEFLIYFQGNSAPDKSGLPSDRFSAERTGGSVSTLTIQRTQQEDSAVYLCASSSTSGVHYEQYFGPGTRLTVT.